This TCR beta chain was captured in a study of shared clonotypes between healthy human individuals. On the study more broadly: The study enrolled a couple of women and three men aged 18 to 49. Three CD4 naive, three CD4 memory, two CD8 naive and one CD8 memory plate were used per donor.

It was into CD45RA+ naive and CD45RA-negative memory subsets that the CD4+ cells were split. V lost 4 bases and J 7 bases, leaving 20 bases between the germline ends. Looked up from germline, CDR1 is SQVTM and CDR2 is ANQGSEA. The CDR3 is made up of 15 amino acids. Assay: immunoSEQ multiplex PCR; the TCRdb copy retains only in-frame clones and omits some. Counted here are about 1.5 million clones, roughly 98% occurring once; the ten biggest clones make up about 0.42%. V gene TRBV29-1 combines with J gene TRBJ1-5; TRBD1 might be the D (5 bases). The receptor comes from a man aged 30 to 45 in good health. The sample was naive CD4+ T cells sorted from blood. Subset reported: CD45RA+ positively selected. The CDR3 region is CSVAVRPGPGQPQHF. The DNA of the CDR3 is TGCAGCGTTGCTGTTCGGCCAGGGCCAGGCCAGCCCCAGCATTTT.